The 22 T cell receptor beta chains below come from one sample, sequenced in a study of Graves' ophthalmopathy and Graves' hyperthyroidism. Amplification of the TCR beta CDR3 regions used RNA transcripts (as template). The library came from an HTBI-primed first-round RT-PCR and a second-round multiplex PCR. TCRdb reprocessed the multiplex PCR reads with MiXCR, giving one entry per CDR3 protein. The table has roughly 13,000 distinct CDR3 sequences, approximately 53% seen once. The sample comprised peripheral blood. The receptors were gathered from a woman aged 25 to 39 with Graves' ophthalmopathy.

The V gene is TRBV7-9, the J gene TRBJ2-5; 8 bases fit TRBD1. The CDR3 is 15 residues long. Per germline, CDR1 SEHNR and CDR2 FQNEAQ (reference sequence). Trimming cost V 3 bases and J 0 bases; bases outside gene matches: 3. CDR3 in amino acids: CASSLVQGDQETQYF. CDR3 bases: TGTGCCAGCAGCTTGGTACAGGGGGACCAAGAGACCCAGTACTTC.

The chain links TRBV20-1 to TRBJ2-7; 10 bases agree with TRBD2. This CDR3 comprises 12 residues. CDR1 is DFQATT and CDR2 is SNEGSKA in the germline V gene (reference sequence). V was pared by 6 bases and J by 6 bases, with 5 bases of the junction left unmatched. CDR3 DNA sequence: TGCAGTGCCACGGGACTAGCGCTCGAGCAGTACTTC. It is translated as CSATGLALEQYF.

The CDR3 loop is CAISDGLAETGELFF. In nucleotides, the CDR3 is TGTGCCATCAGTGACGGACTAGCGGAGACCGGGGAGCTGTTTTTT. The chain carries TRBV10-3 and TRBJ2-2; 10 nucleotides agree with TRBD2. Germline values: CDR1 ENHRY, CDR2 SYGVKD. The J segment lost 5 bases and the V segment lost 3 bases, leaving 3 bases of the junction unmatched. The CDR3 consists of 15 residues.

This clonotype was detected ten times or more. V and J are TRBV24-1 and TRBJ1-6; possible D gene TRBD1, 6 bases. V shed 7 bases and J shed 4 bases, with 10 bases lying between them. The CDR3 length is 14 residues. The germline V gene has CDR1 KGHDR and CDR2 SFDVKD. CDR3 residues: CATSSGQYNSPLHF. The CDR3 DNA reads as TGTGCCACCAGCTCGGGACAATATAATTCACCCCTCCACTTT.

This clonotype has a handful of counts. The J gene is TRBJ2-5, the V gene TRBV7-3, with TRBD2 as a possible D gene (5 bases). V was pared by 5 bases and J by 6 bases, with 13 bases between. The germline CDR1 and CDR2 sequences are SGHTA and FQGTGA. This CDR3 comprises 13 residues. CDR3 DNA: TGTGCCAGCAGCGAAGTTCGAGGGCAGACCCAGTACTTC. Encoded protein: CASSEVRGQTQYF.

The sample holds many counts of this clonotype. CDR3 DNA: TGTGCCAGCAGCTTCTCTGCCAGGTCGACCCAGTACTTC. It specifies CASSFSARSTQYF. The rearrangement links TRBV7-6 to TRBJ2-5, with unresolved D. This CDR3 region has 13 residues. V was pared by 3 bases and J by 7 bases, with 12 bases between. Germline CDR1 and CDR2: SGHVS and FNYEAQ.

The chain has TRBV5-1 and TRBJ2-1; 9 bases agree with TRBD1. J was trimmed by 8 bases and V by 6 bases; bases with no gene match: 6. This CDR3 has 13 residues. Germline CDR1 and CDR2: SGHRS and YFSETQ. The DNA for the CDR3 is TGCGCCAGCATGATACAGGGGGCGGATGAGCAGTTCTTC. This encodes CASMIQGADEQFF.

The table lists this clonotype with a count of one. V is TRBV2 and J is TRBJ2-1; 8 bases fit TRBD1. J was trimmed by 0 bases and V by 6 bases; bases with no gene match: 7. CDR1 is SNHLY, CDR2 FYNNEI, per germline. The length of the CDR3 is 16 residues. CDR3 nucleotides: TGTGCCAGCAGCGTAAGGACAGGGAGCTCCTACAATGAGCAGTTCTTC. Translation: CASSVRTGSSYNEQFF. The complete variable domain, with remaining parts taken from reference TRBV2 and TRBJ2-1, reads EPEVTQTPSHQVTQMGQEVILRCVPISNHLYFYWYRQILGQKVEFLVSFYNNEISEKSEIFDDQFSVERPDGSNFTLKIRSTKLEDSAMYFCASSVRTGSSYNEQFFGPGTRLTVL.

This clonotype was seen more than once but under ten times. This chain uses TRBV11-3 with TRBJ2-3; D is undetermined. Trimming cost V 4 bases and J 7 bases, with 12 bases left between them. CDR3 length: 13 amino acids. Germline assignment: CDR1 SGHNT and CDR2 YENEEA. The CDR3 coding sequence is TGTGCCAGCAGCTCCACGCAGAGCAATACGCAGTATTTT. As protein: CASSSTQSNTQYF.

The J gene is TRBJ2-7, the V gene TRBV11-2, with 14 positions matching TRBD2. Germline-derived CDR1 and CDR2 are SGHAT and FQNNGV. This CDR3 has 11 residues. The CDR3 region has the DNA TGTGCGACTAGCGGGAGGGACGAGCAGTACGTC. This encodes CATSGRDEQYV.

This chain uses TRBV4-2 with TRBJ2-7; D ambiguous. This CDR3 spans 11 amino acids. V was pared by 4 bases and J by 2 bases, with 3 bases between. CDR1 and CDR2 (germline): LGHNA, YNFKEQ. CDR3 bases: TGTGCCAGCAGCCTGACCTACGAGCAGTACTTC. This codes for CASSLTYEQYF.

The V and J genes are TRBV25-1 and TRBJ2-3; 8 bases line up with TRBD1. The CDR3 length is 16 residues. V lost 2 bases, J lost 1 base, and 5 bases stayed unmatched. Germline lookup yields CDR1 MGHDK and CDR2 SYGVNS. The CDR3 spells CASSERTGTGTDTQYF. The DNA of the CDR3 is TGTGCCAGCAGTGAAAGGACAGGGACGGGCACAGATACGCAGTATTTT.

This clonotype is labeled medium-sized. This chain joins TRBV5-1 and TRBJ2-7; D is unresolved. The germline V gene encodes CDR1 SGHRS and CDR2 YFSETQ. CDR3 size: 14 residues. The V gene lost 1 base and the J gene lost 2 bases, with 10 bases spanning the gap. Written as DNA, the CDR3 is TGCGCCAGCAGCTTGTCCTCCACCACCTACGAGCAGTACTTC. This codes for CASSLSSTTYEQYF.

The chain links TRBV29-1 to TRBJ2-1; D is unclear. Trimming shortened V by 3 bases and J by 4 bases, and 4 bases separated the two germline ends. This CDR3 has 11 amino acids. Germline CDR1 SQVTM, CDR2 ANQGSEA. CDR3 nucleotide sequence: TGCAGCGTTGACAGTTACAATGAGCAGTTCTTC. It encodes CSVDSYNEQFF.

This clonotype was found a few times. This rearrangement joins TRBV15 to TRBJ2-5; a possible D gene is TRBD1 (6 bases). Germline CDR1 LNHNV, CDR2 YYDKDF (reference sequence). Trimming stripped 4 bases from V and 2 bases from J, with 11 bases between. The CDR3 runs to 14 residues. CDR3 amino acids: CATSTDRQQETQYF. As DNA, the CDR3 is TGTGCCACCAGCACAGACAGGCAACAAGAGACCCAGTACTTC. The variable domain in full, with the rest retrieved from reference TRBV15 and TRBJ2-5, is DAMVIQNPRYQVTQFGKPVTLSCSQTLNHNVMYWYQQKSSQAPKLLFHYYDKDFNNEADTPDNFQSRRPNTSFCFLDIRSPGLGDTAMYLCATSTDRQQETQYFGPGTRLLVL.

The chain recombines TRBV10-3 with TRBJ2-5, with TRBD2 matching over 10 bases. The V and J ends lost 2 bases and 3 bases, in that order; junction bases with no gene match: 3. CDR3 size: 15 residues. Germline V gives CDR1 ENHRY, CDR2 SYGVKD. This CDR3 reads CAISEASGREETQYF. The CDR3 nucleotides are TGTGCCATCAGTGAGGCTAGCGGGAGAGAAGAGACCCAGTACTTC.

This clonotype was counted many times. The rearrangement links TRBV10-2 to TRBJ2-1; D remains ambiguous. The CDR3 contains 14 residues. CDR1 is WSHSY and CDR2 is SAAADI in the germline V gene. The V gene lost 7 bases and the J gene lost 0 bases, with 10 bases spanning the gap. The CDR3: CASKHTGSYNEQFF. In DNA form, the CDR3 reads TGCGCCAGCAAACACACCGGCTCCTACAATGAGCAGTTCTTC.

This chain joins TRBV20-1 and TRBJ1-2; D ambiguous. The V end lost 1 base, the J end lost 3 bases, and 12 bases lay between the germline ends. Looked up from germline, CDR1 is DFQATT and CDR2 is SNEGSKA (reference sequence). This CDR3 has 14 residues. This chain's CDR3 is CSARGRGPDYGYTF. The CDR3 region has the DNA TGCAGTGCTAGAGGGCGCGGTCCCGACTATGGCTACACCTTC.

Relative to its sample, this clonotype is medium-sized. The chain has TRBV11-2 and TRBJ2-5, with a possible D match to TRBD2 (5 bases). This CDR3 is 14 amino acids long. Trimming removed 1 base at V and 3 bases at J, with 9 bases between. Germline lookup yields CDR1 SGHAT and CDR2 FQNNGV. In DNA, the CDR3 is TGTGCCAGCAGCTTAGTGCCAGCGGAAGAGACCCAGTACTTC. Translated: CASSLVPAEETQYF.

This clonotype was found a few times. This chain links TRBV12-3 or TRBV12-4 with TRBJ2-7; D is uncertain. CDR3 size: 13 residues. The V and J ends lost 11 bases and 7 bases respectively, with 21 bases between them. The CDR3 nucleotides are TGTGCCTCAGACATAGGTCGGGTGGGTGAGCAGTACTTC. Its translation is CASDIGRVGEQYF.

This clonotype has at least ten counts. This chain joins TRBV7-9 and TRBJ2-7; TRBD2 matches 7 bases. This CDR3 region has 15 residues. The germline V gene has CDR1 SEHNR and CDR2 FQNEAQ (reference sequence). In DNA form, the CDR3 reads TGTGCTACCCTCGATGAATGGAGCGGGAACTACGAGCAGTACTTC. Translated: CATLDEWSGNYEQYF.

Many counts were recorded for this clonotype. The chain recombines TRBV4-1 with TRBJ1-5; 7 bases are shared with TRBD1. V lost 1 base and J lost 0; bases outside the gene matches: 12. Germline CDR1 and CDR2: MGHRA and YSYEKL. The CDR3 spans 19 residues. Written as DNA, the CDR3 is TGCGCCAGCAGCCAAGGTGCAGGGGGGAGATGGTATAGCAATCAGCCCCAGCATTTT. Its protein is CASSQGAGGRWYSNQPQHF.